The entry below describes one T cell receptor (beta chain). Its antigen is undetermined. Repertoires were generated with immunoSEQ multiplex PCR, while TCRdb's copy carries only in-frame clones and drops some. The sample consists of about 160,000 clones, around 91% of them appearing once. Germline CDR1 and CDR2: SGDLS and YYNGEE. This CDR3 contains 15 residues. The ends lost 4 bases at V and 5 bases at J; junction bases unmatched: 9. The sample originates from a study of T cell responses to AZD1222 COVID-19 vaccine. Study-level findings and limits: Spike-specific TCR breadth rose after two AZD1222 doses, and depth rose as well. Donors skewed white British and female; clonal diversity was possibly underestimated.

The clonotype was recovered from an adult in good health. The sequencing used peripheral blood, collected on day 0 of AZD1222 vaccination. J is TRBJ2-5 and V is TRBV9; 9 nucleotides match TRBD1. The CDR3 loop reads CASSPRTGVVETQYF. The CDR3 DNA is TGTGCCAGCAGCCCACGGACAGGGGTAGTGGAGACCCAGTACTTC.